This entry is about one T cell receptor (beta chain). Profiled with immunoSEQ multiplex PCR; TCRdb holds only in-frame clones, not every one. The data show around 280,000 clones, with roughly nine tenths seen just once and roughly 6.3% held by the top ten. This record belongs to a study of blood T cell repertoires in COVID-19. Study as a whole: Sites in the United States, Italy and Spain provided acute and convalescent COVID-19 samples.

J was trimmed by 8 bases and V by 4 bases; bases with no gene match: 6. Looked up from germline, CDR1 is SNHLY and CDR2 is FYNNEI. The CDR3 is 13 residues long. Those who participated ranged in age from roughly 18 to 100 years and resided in about two dozen US areas. Participant reports of clinical history set cohort assignment. Donors of Cohort 3 who recovered were those that had two negative PCRs, clearance, or symptom resolution. The chain is built from TRBV2 and TRBJ1-1; TRBD1 aligns across 8 bases. The origin of this receptor is a woman aged 40 to 50 who had recovered from COVID-19. The sequencing sample was made of PBMCs or T cells enriched from blood (not recorded which). The CDR3 region is CASSVDRVKEAFF. The CDR3 nucleotides are TGTGCCAGCAGTGTGGACAGGGTTAAAGAAGCTTTCTTT.